These T cell receptor beta chains were read from a single sample in a study of shared clonotypes between healthy human individuals. Using immunoSEQ multiplex PCR, the repertoire was profiled, and TCRdb retains in-frame clones only, with some absent. This table has 650,000 to 800,000 clones, over 60% appearing once. The material sequenced was memory CD4+ T cells sorted from blood. These receptors originate from a young woman in good health. Each CDR3 is given with its conserved first and last residue. Each record gives: J gene, CDR3 length, D gene, V gene, CDR3 protein. The D gene is left open where the match is weak.

J: TRBJ2-7
length: 13
D: .
V: TRBV28
CDR3: CASSLESSYEQYF

J: TRBJ2-1
length: 14
D: .
V: TRBV10-2
CDR3: CASSVGGSLDEQFF

J: TRBJ1-5
length: 16
D: .
V: TRBV12-5
CDR3: CASPVDGLPRREPQHF

J: TRBJ2-7
length: 17
D: TRBD2
V: TRBV27
CDR3: CASREHPPSGSSYEQYF

J: TRBJ1-2
length: 11
D: .
V: TRBV28
CDR3: CASSNHYGYTF

J: TRBJ2-1
length: 14
D: TRBD2
V: TRBV19
CDR3: CASMGTSGSHEQFF

J: TRBJ2-1
length: 19
D: TRBD2
V: TRBV28
CDR3: CASSKMGLAGDSRRGQQFF

J: TRBJ1-2
length: 12
D: .
V: TRBV6-5
CDR3: CAVWAGALGYTF

J: TRBJ1-2
length: 15
D: TRBD1
V: TRBV4-1
CDR3: CASSQPTGGWKGYTF

J: TRBJ1-2
length: 12
D: .
V: TRBV28
CDR3: CASSLRDYGYTF

J: TRBJ2-7
length: 15
D: .
V: TRBV9
CDR3: CASSQKMEGRYEQYF

J: TRBJ2-3
length: 15
D: .
V: TRBV7-3
CDR3: CASSLRGGVTDTQYF

J: TRBJ1-1
length: 15
D: TRBD1
V: TRBV18
CDR3: CASSQGTGVNTEAFF

J: TRBJ2-1
length: 11
D: .
V: TRBV20-1
CDR3: CSASGDNEQFF

J: TRBJ2-6
length: 15
D: .
V: TRBV6-5
CDR3: CASSSAAAGANVLTF

J: TRBJ1-2
length: 11
D: .
V: TRBV29-1
CDR3: CSVSGAEGYTF

J: TRBJ1-2
length: 14
D: .
V: TRBV7-9
CDR3: CASSPTTGNYGYTF

J: TRBJ2-1
length: 15
D: .
V: TRBV11-3
CDR3: CASTFYSMPYNEQFF

J: TRBJ2-7
length: 16
D: TRBD2
V: TRBV4-1
CDR3: CASSRSLGLAAYEQYF

J: TRBJ2-2
length: 16
D: .
V: TRBV28
CDR3: CASSLSPWAGTGELFF

J: TRBJ2-2
length: 14
D: .
V: TRBV30
CDR3: CAWRGQANTGELFF

J: TRBJ2-5
length: 14
D: .
V: TRBV7-3
CDR3: CASSIDRDTGTQYF

J: TRBJ1-2
length: 16
D: TRBD1
V: TRBV27
CDR3: CASRPHGQGANYGYTF

J: TRBJ2-4
length: 18
D: TRBD1
V: TRBV13
CDR3: CASSSLTLDRGTKNIQYF

J: TRBJ1-5
length: 13
D: .
V: TRBV5-1
CDR3: CASSLTGIQPQHF

J: TRBJ2-3
length: 14
D: .
V: TRBV2
CDR3: CASSGLLRTDTQYF

J: TRBJ1-2
length: 13
D: .
V: TRBV18
CDR3: CASSQNRGDGYTF

J: TRBJ2-7
length: 14
D: .
V: TRBV5-1
CDR3: CASSFGGTLFEQYF

J: TRBJ2-1
length: 12
D: .
V: TRBV5-1
CDR3: CASSLTLKEQFF

J: TRBJ2-1
length: 18
D: TRBD2
V: TRBV5-1
CDR3: CASSMTSGSSRSYNEQFF

J: TRBJ2-5
length: 16
D: TRBD2
V: TRBV7-2
CDR3: CASSERLAGGKETQYF

J: TRBJ1-5
length: 13
D: .
V: TRBV5-6
CDR3: CASSWQGNQPQHF

J: TRBJ2-3
length: 15
D: TRBD2
V: TRBV5-1
CDR3: CASSWASGETDTQYF

J: TRBJ1-1
length: 18
D: .
V: TRBV30
CDR3: CAWLYTSGLARRPEGAFF

J: TRBJ1-2
length: 12
D: .
V: TRBV19
CDR3: CASRPTGYGYTF

J: TRBJ2-7
length: 14
D: TRBD2
V: TRBV6-1
CDR3: CASTSGGFPYEQYF

J: TRBJ1-2
length: 12
D: TRBD1
V: TRBV29-1
CDR3: CSVLGQGNGYTF

J: TRBJ1-1
length: 16
D: .
V: TRBV4-1
CDR3: CASSQGRLAMNTEAFF

J: TRBJ2-2
length: 14
D: .
V: TRBV28
CDR3: CASSLMRFTGELFF